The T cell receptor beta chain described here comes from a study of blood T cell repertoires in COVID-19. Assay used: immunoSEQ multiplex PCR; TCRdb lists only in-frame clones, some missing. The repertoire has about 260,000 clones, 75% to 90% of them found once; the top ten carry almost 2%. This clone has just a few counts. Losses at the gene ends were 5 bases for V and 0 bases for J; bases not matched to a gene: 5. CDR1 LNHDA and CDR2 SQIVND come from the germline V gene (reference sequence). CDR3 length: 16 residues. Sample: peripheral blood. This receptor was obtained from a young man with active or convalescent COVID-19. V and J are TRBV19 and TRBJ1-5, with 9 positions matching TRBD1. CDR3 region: CASSPGTGYSNQPQHF. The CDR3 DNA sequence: TGTGCCAGTAGTCCCGGGACAGGGTATAGCAATCAGCCCCAGCATTTT.